This T cell receptor beta chain was sequenced during a study of cytomegalovirus exposure and HLA in healthy donors. Study results and limitations: Investigators reported 150 to 200 TCR beta chains as tied to cytomegalovirus. TCR association rates varied by HLA locus in a later analysis, with DRB1 highest and HLA-C lowest.

Only a few counts were recorded for this clone. The antigen is not known. Healthy bone marrow donors made up the cohort. The study ran its PCR with 60 Vbeta and 13 Jbeta primers. The repertoire was sequenced with immunoSEQ multiplex PCR; TCRdb's copy has only in-frame clones and lacks some. The sample records under 150,000 clones, 76% being singletons. The CDR3 contains 18 residues. Trimming at V came to 0 bases and at J to 1 base, leaving 9 bases not matched to a gene. The germline V gene encodes CDR1 ENHRY and CDR2 SYGVKD. The chain links TRBV10-3 to TRBJ1-1; 9 bases are a match to TRBD1. The TCR comes from a female donor in good health and CMV-seropositive. Sequencing input: PBMCs. CDR3 nucleotide sequence: TGTGCCATCAGTGAGTCGGGACAGGGTAAAAGGCCGAACACTGAAGCTTTCTTT. Its translation: CAISESGQGKRPNTEAFF.